The 31 T cell receptor beta chains in this list originate from one sample, sequenced in a study of shared clonotypes between healthy human individuals. Only in-frame clones appear in the TCRdb table, and some are missing; sequencing was by immunoSEQ multiplex PCR. The sample includes 650,000 to 700,000 clones, around 90% seen only once; the top ten take 34%. Specimen: memory CD8+ T cells from PBMCs. Indicated subset: CD45RO+ cells pooled with CCR7-negative TemRA cells. These receptor sequences come from a man aged 18 to 30 in good health. Some clones in this sample may be carry-over from other donors' samples.

The chain has TRBV5-6 and TRBJ2-5; 8 bases are a match to TRBD1. After removal of 4 bases from V and 4 bases from J, the junction contained 6 bases not matched to a gene. The CDR3 runs to 14 residues. The germline V gene has CDR1 SGHDT and CDR2 YYEEEE. CDR3 loop: CASSIQGVAETQYF. The CDR3, as DNA: TGTGCCAGCAGCATACAGGGGGTTGCAGAGACCCAGTACTTC. The full variable domain, completed using reference TRBV5-6 and TRBJ2-5, is DAGVTQSPTHLIKTRGQQVTLRCSPKSGHDTVSWYQQALGQGPQFIFQYYEEEERQRGNFPDRFSGHQFPNYSSELNVNALLLGDSALYLCASSIQGVAETQYFGPGTRLLVL.

This clone has more than one count but fewer than ten. The chain links TRBV19 to TRBJ1-1; 11 nucleotides match TRBD1. Germline CDR1 is LNHDA and CDR2 is SQIVND (reference sequence). CDR3 length: 14 residues. For the CDR3, the DNA is TGTACATGCAAAATGGGACAGGGGGACACTGAAGCTTTCTTT. Its translation: CTCKMGQGDTEAFF.

This clone was seen a single time. V gene TRBV7-9 combines with J gene TRBJ2-1; TRBD1 aligns across 8 bases. Germline lookup yields CDR1 SEHNR and CDR2 FQNEAQ (reference sequence). V was clipped by 6 bases and J by 1 base; unmatched bases: 11. The CDR3 runs 17 residues. The CDR3, as DNA: TGTGCCAGCAGGCTGCCCCCGACAGGGGAGTCCTACAATGAGCAGTTCTTC. Amino acids: CASRLPPTGESYNEQFF.

This clone was picked up one time. This chain connects TRBV7-2 to TRBJ1-2; 7 bases fit TRBD1. Trimming cost V 6 bases and J 1 base; bases outside gene matches: 5. Per germline, CDR1 SGHTA and CDR2 FQGNSA. The CDR3 sequence is 14 residues long. For the CDR3, the DNA is TGTGCCAGCAGTACCGGGACAGTTAACTATGGCTACACCTTC. Its protein product is CASSTGTVNYGYTF.

The chain joins TRBV12-2 to TRBJ1-1; TRBD1, the table's D call, was not compared with the DNA. TRBV12-2 is assigned pseudogene status. The CDR3 is 14 residues long. The CDR3 nucleotides are TGTGCAAGGCGCTTCTTACAGGGAAACACTGAAGCTTTCTTT. The encoded protein is CARRFLQGNTEAFF.

The rearrangement links TRBV5-5 to TRBJ2-4; TRBD1 matches 10 bases. CDR1 is SGHKS and CDR2 is YYEKEE in the germline V gene (reference sequence). With 4 bases clipped from V and 4 bases from J, the junction kept 17 bases outside the gene matches. This CDR3 has 19 residues. The CDR3 region is CASSLLRDRGQRPKNIQYF. The CDR3 nucleotides are TGTGCCAGCAGCCTCCTCCGGGACAGGGGCCAAAGGCCTAAAAACATTCAGTACTTC.

This chain joins TRBV25-1 and TRBJ2-6; TRBD1 aligns across 9 bases. V lost 8 bases, J lost 0 bases, and 11 bases stayed unmatched. This CDR3 region has 18 residues. The germline CDR1 and CDR2 sequences are MGHDK and SYGVNS. The chain's CDR3 is CASGIRDRALSGANVLTF. CDR3 DNA sequence: TGTGCCAGCGGGATTCGGGACAGGGCCCTCTCTGGGGCCAACGTCCTGACTTTC.

The rearrangement joins TRBV28 to TRBJ2-5; 10 nucleotides line up with TRBD2. CDR1 and CDR2 from the germline V gene are MDHEN and SYDVKM. J lost 5 bases, V lost 4 bases, and 4 bases had no gene match. CDR3 length: 14 amino acids. CDR3 amino acids: CASSSTSGWETQYF. The DNA of the CDR3 is TGTGCCAGCAGTTCGACTAGCGGGTGGGAGACCCAGTACTTC.

This clone has only a few counts. The chain links TRBV27 to TRBJ2-1, with a tentative D call TRBD1 (5 bases). Germline CDR1 MNHEY, CDR2 SMNVEV (reference sequence). This CDR3 is 14 amino acids long. Between the trimmed V and J ends, which lost 6 bases and 6 bases, there was a span of 15 bases. The CDR3 here is CASSPYRTTNEQFF. For the CDR3, the DNA is TGTGCCAGCAGCCCTTACAGGACAACCAATGAGCAGTTCTTC.

The chain uses TRBV4-1 and TRBJ2-1, with D hard to call. The CDR3 totals 17 residues. The V gene's germline CDR1 is MGHRA and CDR2 YSYEKL. Trimming took 1 base from V and 0 from J, leaving 13 bases between them. As DNA, the CDR3 is TGCGCCAGCAGCCAAGCCACGCGGAAGAGCTCCTACAATGAGCAGTTCTTC. Its protein is CASSQATRKSSYNEQFF.

The sample holds one count of this clone. The chain links TRBV6-5 to TRBJ1-1; TRBD1 might be the D (5 bases). Trimming took off 8 bases at V and 7 bases at J, with 23 bases between the two ends. The CDR3 is made up of 15 amino acids. Germline-derived CDR1 and CDR2 are MNHEY and SVGAGI. CDR3 sequence (DNA): TGTGCCAGCGAAGGGGTGGGAGAGAAGGGAGTTGAAGCTTTCTTT. Residues: CASEGVGEKGVEAFF.

This chain connects TRBV7-9 to TRBJ2-4, with 16 bases matching TRBD2. The V and J ends lost 5 bases and 6 bases, in that order; junction bases with no gene match: 13. Germline lookup yields CDR1 SEHNR and CDR2 FQNEAQ (reference sequence). This CDR3 region has 19 residues. The CDR3, as DNA: TGTGCCAGCAGCCCAAGACCGGGACTAGCGGGAGGGCGGGGAAACATTCAGTACTTC. This codes for CASSPRPGLAGGRGNIQYF.

This chain connects TRBV6-4 to TRBJ1-2; 7 bases align to TRBD1. The CDR3 loop spans 14 amino acids. V dropped 4 bases and J dropped 5; count of bases not matched to a gene: 7. The germline V gene encodes CDR1 MRHNA and CDR2 SNTAGT. CDR3 DNA: TGTGCCAGCAGTGTAAACCGGGACAGTTATGGCTACACCTTC. It is translated as CASSVNRDSYGYTF.

CDR3 loop: CASSVTMGLSTYNEQFF. The CDR3 DNA sequence: TGTGCCAGCAGCGTTACTATGGGACTCTCTACCTACAATGAGCAGTTCTTC. V usage is TRBV9 and J usage is TRBJ2-1, with D perhaps matching TRBD2 (6 bases). Germline CDR1 is SGDLS and CDR2 is YYNGEE. The CDR3 spans 17 residues. Trimming cost V 2 bases and J 2 bases, with 17 bases left between them. Drawing the rest from reference TRBV9 and TRBJ2-1, the complete variable domain is DSGVTQTPKHLITATGQRVTLRCSPRSGDLSVYWYQQSLDQGLQFLIQYYNGEERAKGNILERFSAQQFPDLHSELNLSSLELGDSALYFCASSVTMGLSTYNEQFFGPGTRLTVL.

V is TRBV4-1 and J is TRBJ2-2; TRBD2 aligns across 7 bases. Germline V gene lookup returns CDR1 MGHRA and CDR2 YSYEKL. V was pared by 4 bases and J by 8 bases, with 10 bases of the junction left unmatched. The CDR3 loop spans 15 amino acids. The CDR3 here is CASSLSRLAGGELFF. CDR3 sequence (DNA): TGCGCCAGCAGCCTATCGCGACTAGCTGGGGGGGAGCTGTTTTTT.

V is TRBV6-5 and J is TRBJ2-2, with D hard to call. This CDR3 is built from 13 residues. V was shortened by 7 bases and J by 5 bases, with 11 bases between the two germline ends. Germline CDR1 MNHEY, CDR2 SVGAGI. CDR3 amino acids: CASTDDRTGELFF. The CDR3, as DNA: TGTGCCAGCACAGATGATCGAACCGGGGAGCTGTTTTTT.

The chain combines TRBV10-1 with TRBJ2-3; 9 bases agree with TRBD1. The CDR3 has 15 residues. From germline, CDR1 is WNHNN and CDR2 SYGVQD (reference sequence). V was pared by 8 bases and J by 0 bases, with 6 bases of the junction left unmatched. Written as DNA, the CDR3 is TGCGCCAGCTCTGGGACAGGGAGAAGCACAGATACGCAGTATTTT. This gives the protein CASSGTGRSTDTQYF.

The rearrangement links TRBV7-9 to TRBJ2-1, with TRBD2 matching over 7 bases. The CDR3 extends over 14 amino acids. With 5 bases clipped from V and 5 bases from J, the junction kept 6 bases outside the gene matches. The germline V gene has CDR1 SEHNR and CDR2 FQNEAQ (reference sequence). DNA of the CDR3: TGTGCCAGCAGCCAGAGCGGGACTGACAATGAGCAGTTCTTC. Translating it yields CASSQSGTDNEQFF.

The chain couples TRBV7-7 to TRBJ2-5, with 14 bases matching TRBD2. The CDR3 totals 19 residues. The V segment lost 5 bases and the J segment 5 bases; nucleotides outside the gene matches: 16. Germline V gene lookup returns CDR1 SSHAT and CDR2 FNYEAQ (reference sequence). The CDR3 loop is CASSLRLGLAGVGEETQYF. CDR3 sequence (DNA): TGTGCCAGCAGCCTAAGATTGGGACTAGCGGGAGTAGGGGAGGAGACCCAGTACTTC.

This chain connects TRBV7-9 to TRBJ2-7, with 8 bases matching TRBD2. The CDR3 totals 14 residues. The V gene's germline CDR1 is SEHNR and CDR2 FQNEAQ (reference sequence). V trimming: 4 bases; J trimming: 5 bases; junction bases outside the gene matches: 7. The chain's CDR3 is CASSSIAGLNEQYF. The CDR3 DNA follows: TGTGCCAGCAGCTCAATAGCGGGACTCAACGAGCAGTACTTC.

On this clone itself: The identical CDR3 is also encoded by other nucleotide sequences in the sample. The chain carries TRBV7-9 and TRBJ1-5; D ambiguous. The germline gives CDR1 SEHNR, CDR2 FQNEAQ (reference sequence). Trimming pared 2 bases from V and 7 bases from J, leaving 6 bases between. The CDR3 spans 12 residues. The CDR3 sequence is CASSLFGQPQHF. CDR3 nucleotide sequence: TGTGCCAGCAGCTTATTTGGACAGCCCCAGCATTTT.

The chain joins TRBV14 to TRBJ1-1; D is unresolved. Trimming removed 4 bases at V and 0 bases at J, with 12 bases between. CDR3 length: 15 residues. Per germline, CDR1 SGHDN and CDR2 FVKESK. The CDR3 is CASSPGPLMNTEAFF. The CDR3 DNA sequence: TGTGCCAGCAGCCCTGGACCGTTGATGAACACTGAAGCTTTCTTT.

J is TRBJ1-1 and V is TRBV19, with TRBD1 matching over 7 bases. J lost 8 bases, V lost 2 bases, and 5 bases had no gene match. Germline V gives CDR1 LNHDA, CDR2 SQIVND (reference sequence). This CDR3 comprises 13 residues. The CDR3 sequence is CASSITGTEEAFF. The CDR3 nucleotides read TGTGCCAGTAGTATAACCGGGACAGAGGAAGCTTTCTTT.

This clone was seen a few times. The V call is TRBV5-4, the J call TRBJ2-6; D is tentatively TRBD1 or TRBD2 (5 bases each). Germline V gene sequence: CDR1 SGHNT, CDR2 YYREEE (reference sequence). V was trimmed by 8 bases and J by 0 bases, leaving 18 bases between them. The CDR3 runs 17 residues. The CDR3: CASGTGTDSSGANVLTF. As DNA, the CDR3 is TGTGCCAGTGGGACCGGGACGGATAGCTCTGGGGCCAACGTCCTGACTTTC.

V is TRBV9 and J is TRBJ1-2, with D perhaps matching TRBD1 (5 bases). The V end was cut by 0 bases, the J end by 4 bases, with 13 bases between. The CDR3 consists of 15 residues. Germline loops: CDR1 SGDLS, CDR2 YYNGEE. CDR3 loop: CASSVGPPTAYGYTF. The CDR3 DNA reads TGTGCCAGCAGCGTAGGGCCTCCGACAGCCTATGGCTACACCTTC.

This chain connects TRBV2 to TRBJ1-2; 8 nucleotides agree with TRBD1. J gave up 8 bases and V 1 base, and 6 bases lay outside the gene matches. CDR3 length: 14 residues. The V gene's germline CDR1 is SNHLY and CDR2 FYNNEI. The CDR3 loop reads CASSEGQGAGGYTF. CDR3 coding DNA: TGTGCCAGCAGTGAAGGCCAGGGGGCAGGGGGCTACACCTTC.

On this clone: This sample includes further DNA sequences coding for the same CDR3. The V call is TRBV6-1, the J call TRBJ1-2; D is perhaps TRBD1 (5 bases). V was shortened by 9 bases and J by 8 bases, with 22 bases between the two germline ends. The CDR3 spans 14 residues. Germline CDR1 MNHNS, CDR2 SASEGT. In nucleotides, the CDR3 is TGTGCCAGTTTGGGACCGTTTTCGGTGGAGGGCTACACCTTC. It codes for CASLGPFSVEGYTF.

The count of this clone is one. This chain connects TRBV5-1 to TRBJ2-7, with 7 bases matching TRBD2. CDR3 length: 16 amino acids. J lost 4 bases, V lost 0 bases, and 10 bases had no gene match. The germline CDR1 and CDR2 sequences are SGHRS and YFSETQ. DNA of the CDR3: TGCGCCAGCAGCTTGGCCGAAGCGGGACTAACTTACGAGCAGTACTTC. This sequence encodes CASSLAEAGLTYEQYF.

The genes are TRBV4-2 and TRBJ2-7; no definite D call. Trimming left V 2 bases short and J 3 bases short, with 11 bases between. CDR3 length: 14 residues. In germline, CDR1 is LGHNA, CDR2 YNFKEQ. The CDR3 coding sequence is TGTGCCAGCAGCCAACTAAGGTGGGGCTACGAGCAGTACTTC. Its translation is CASSQLRWGYEQYF.

The V call is TRBV21-1, the J call TRBJ1-5. TRBV21-1 is a pseudogene. This CDR3 contains 16 residues. The CDR3 here is CASSKALWMSNQPQHF. In DNA form, the CDR3 reads TGTGCCAGCAGCAAAGCGCTTTGGATGAGCAATCAGCCCCAGCATTTT.

The chain has TRBV27 and TRBJ1-6, with D unresolved. The CDR3 runs 14 residues. The V gene's germline CDR1 is MNHEY and CDR2 SMNVEV (reference sequence). The V gene lost 5 bases and the J gene lost 10 bases, with 15 bases spanning the gap. The CDR3 reads CASSPVPPESPLHF. The CDR3, as DNA: TGTGCCAGCAGTCCCGTCCCGCCGGAATCACCCCTCCACTTT.